These T cell receptor beta chains were read from a single sample in a study of vaccination and CD4 T cells after COVID-19. No antigen has been identified for these receptors. In TCRdb, the PCR reads were re-called with MiXCR into one record per CDR3 protein. The repertoire includes 15,000 or so distinct CDR3 sequences, roughly 73% of them detected once, and roughly a tenth sits in the top ten. Sequencing used CD4+ T cells from blood, cultured in vitro. Source of these receptors: a human donor who had recovered from COVID-19. Both conserved end residues are part of each CDR3. The D gene is left open where the match is weak. Not all rows give a size; the values are once, few, many and, for expanded clones, a class.

TRBJ2-5,TRBD2,NA,TRBV30,CAWGRLAGVQETQYF,TGTGCCTGGGGGAGACTAGCGGGAGTACAAGAGACCCAGTACTTC
TRBJ2-2,TRBD2,NA,TRBV6-5,CASSYGKSWTSGSPHTGELFF,TGTGCCAGCAGTTACGGGAAATCATGGACTAGCGGGAGTCCCCACACCGGGGAGCTGTTTTTT
TRBJ2-7,NA,NA,TRBV6-5,CASSYRPSPLYEQYF,TGTGCCAGCAGTTACCGGCCCTCCCCGCTCTACGAGCAGTACTTC
TRBJ2-7,NA,NA,TRBV20-1,CSARGGRALSGEQYF,TGCAGTGCCAGGGGAGGGAGGGCCCTCTCGGGAGAGCAGTACTTC
TRBJ1-2,NA,NA,TRBV20-1,CSLSRATYGYTF,TGCAGTCTCAGTAGGGCTACCTATGGCTACACCTTC
TRBJ1-3,TRBD1,NA,TRBV7-8,CASSYAGTGGSGNTIYF,TGTGCCAGCAGCTACGCCGGGACAGGCGGCTCTGGAAACACCATATATTTT
TRBJ1-2,NA,once,TRBV7-2,CASSLRWGRGIYGYTF,TGTGCCAGCAGCTTAAGGTGGGGCAGGGGAATTTATGGCTACACCTTC
TRBJ1-6,NA,few,TRBV19,CASSTGTWRSPLHF,TGTGCCAGTAGTACCGGGACTTGGAGATCACCCCTCCACTTT
TRBJ1-5,NA,NA,TRBV19,CASRWDARGDQPQHF,TGTGCCAGTAGATGGGACGCCCGAGGGGATCAGCCCCAGCATTTT
TRBJ2-2,NA,NA,TRBV11-3,CASSLRQGELFF,TGTGCCAGCAGCTTGAGACAGGGGGAGCTGTTTTTT
TRBJ1-2,NA,NA,TRBV28,CASSPDALRGYTF,TGTGCCAGCAGCCCGGACGCCCTCCGAGGCTACACCTTC
TRBJ1-2,NA,NA,TRBV20-1,CSARDLPQGQSWYGYTF,TGCAGTGCTAGAGATCTCCCACAGGGTCAAAGCTGGTATGGCTACACCTTC
TRBJ2-3,NA,NA,TRBV6-1,CASSRPGSGLGDTQYF,TGTGCCAGCAGCAGGCCGGGGAGCGGTCTCGGAGATACGCAGTATTTT
TRBJ1-6,TRBD1,NA,TRBV10-3,CAIRRGDRDNSPLHF,TGTGCCATCAGGAGGGGGGACAGGGATAATTCACCCCTCCACTTT
TRBJ1-2,TRBD1,NA,TRBV20-1,CSAEDRVNYGYTF,TGCAGTGCTGAGGACAGGGTCAACTATGGCTACACCTTC
TRBJ2-5,NA,NA,TRBV20-1,CSAPGRMQETQYF,TGCAGTGCCCCCGGACGGATGCAAGAGACCCAGTACTTC
TRBJ1-2,NA,NA,TRBV6-2/TRBV6-3,CASSYSFRTGDRLLGYTF,TGTGCCAGCAGTTACTCCTTCCGTACGGGGGATCGGCTCCTTGGCTACACCTTC
TRBJ1-5,NA,NA,TRBV7-2,CASSLGLGNQPQHF,TGTGCCAGCAGCTTAGGTCTCGGGAATCAGCCCCAGCATTTT
TRBJ1-1,NA,NA,TRBV6-1,CASRRDTLNTEAFF,TGTGCCAGCAGACGCGACACTCTGAACACTGAAGCTTTCTTT
TRBJ1-6,NA,medium-sized,TRBV19,CASGFSSYNSPLHF,TGTGCCAGTGGCTTCAGCTCCTATAATTCACCCCTCCACTTT
TRBJ2-5,NA,NA,TRBV6-5,CASSYGAETQYF,TGTGCCAGCAGTTACGGAGCGGAGACCCAGTACTTC
TRBJ1-5,NA,NA,TRBV6-2/TRBV6-3,CASSYSGGGQPQHF,TGTGCCAGCAGTTACTCGGGGGGGGGTCAGCCCCAGCATTTT
TRBJ1-2,TRBD1,NA,TRBV7-8,CASSISGTGPLYGYTF,TGTGCCAGCAGCATATCCGGGACAGGGCCGCTCTATGGCTACACCTTC
TRBJ2-2,TRBD1,NA,TRBV7-2,CASSLGSIWDRRLSNTGELFF,TGTGCCAGCAGCTTAGGATCTATATGGGACAGGAGGTTATCGAACACCGGGGAGCTGTTTTTT
TRBJ1-1,NA,few,TRBV6-1,CASRIGQHTEAFF,TGTGCCAGCAGGATAGGACAGCACACTGAAGCTTTCTTT
TRBJ1-1,NA,NA,TRBV5-1,CASSSDSPHMNTEAFF,TGCGCCAGCAGCTCGGACAGCCCGCATATGAACACTGAAGCTTTCTTT
TRBJ1-2,NA,NA,TRBV20-1,CSATGAAPSFGYTF,TGCAGTGCCACTGGGGCGGCCCCCTCGTTTGGCTACACCTTC
TRBJ1-1,NA,NA,TRBV20-1,CRTEVNTEAFF,TGCAGGACTGAAGTGAACACTGAAGCTTTCTTT
TRBJ2-7,NA,large,TRBV6-4,CASSDLEAPEQYF,TGTGCCAGCAGTGACTTGGAGGCTCCAGAGCAGTACTTC
TRBJ1-2,NA,few,TRBV27,CASSLKGTANYGYTF,TGTGCCAGCAGTCTGAAAGGGACGGCTAACTATGGCTACACCTTC
TRBJ1-2,NA,NA,TRBV19,CASSIKGIYGYTF,TGTGCCAGTAGTATCAAGGGAATCTATGGCTACACCTTC
TRBJ1-5,NA,once,TRBV19,CASSIKTGNQPQHF,TGTGCCAGTAGTATCAAGACGGGGAATCAGCCCCAGCATTTT
TRBJ2-3,NA,NA,TRBV9,CASSVLGTINVADTQYF,TGTGCCAGCAGCGTACTGGGGACCATAAATGTGGCAGATACGCAGTATTTT
TRBJ2-3,TRBD2,NA,TRBV12-3/TRBV12-4,CASSQSGRSTDTQYF,TGTGCCAGCAGTCAGAGCGGGAGGAGTACAGATACGCAGTATTTT